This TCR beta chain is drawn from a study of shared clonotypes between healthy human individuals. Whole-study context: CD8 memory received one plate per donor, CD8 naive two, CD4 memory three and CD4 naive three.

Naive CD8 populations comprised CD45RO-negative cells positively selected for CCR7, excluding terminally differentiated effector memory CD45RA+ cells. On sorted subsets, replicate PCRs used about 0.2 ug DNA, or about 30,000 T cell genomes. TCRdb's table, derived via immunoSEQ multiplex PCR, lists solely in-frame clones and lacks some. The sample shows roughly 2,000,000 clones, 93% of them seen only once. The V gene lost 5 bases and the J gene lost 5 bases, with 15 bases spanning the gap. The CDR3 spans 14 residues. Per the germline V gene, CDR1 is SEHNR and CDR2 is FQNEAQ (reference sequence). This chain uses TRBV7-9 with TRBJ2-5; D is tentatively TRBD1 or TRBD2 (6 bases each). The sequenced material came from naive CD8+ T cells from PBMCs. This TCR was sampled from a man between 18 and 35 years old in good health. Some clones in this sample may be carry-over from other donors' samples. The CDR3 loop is CASSDGGGDETQYF. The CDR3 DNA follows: TGTGCCAGCAGCGACGGAGGGGGAGACGAGACCCAGTACTTC.